This TCR beta chain was identified in a study of CXCR4 blockade with PD-1 therapy in pancreatic cancer (dated by TCRdb to the late 2010s). Regarding the complete study: The study combined multiplex immunohistochemistry and TCRbeta immunosequencing of resected pancreatic ductal adenocarcinoma with ex vivo slice culture testing PD-1 and CXCR4 blockade. Two geographically distinct regions were TCR-sequenced from each of roughly six tumors to assess intratumoral heterogeneity. Overall study outcomes, separate from this receptor: Tumors had clonal expansion, with a mean productive clonality of about 0.15 compared with over 0.045 in healthy blood, yet clonality showed no correlation with survival. Because only TCRbeta chains were sequenced, true antigen-specificity overlap of convergent dominant clones was left unconfirmed pending paired alpha-beta single-cell sequencing. Amino acid clone frequency correlated strongly with the number of distinct nucleotide rearrangements encoding it, suggesting convergent selection by common tumor antigens.

None of the patients whose archived tumor blocks were used had received neoadjuvant therapy prior to resection. The preserved-tissue arm of the study used a few dozen surgical resection samples from 20 to 25 previously untreated pancreatic ductal adenocarcinoma patients. DNA for the resection arm was extracted from ten 5-micron curls of FFPE tumor cut next to the multiplex immunohistochemistry slide. Cut back by 2 bases and 3 bases, the V and J ends lie 14 bases apart. From a lookup of the germline V gene (reference sequence), CDR1 and CDR2 are LNHDA and SQIVND. The CDR3 has 15 amino acids, counting the end cysteine and phenylalanine. Here the CDR3 DNA is all that survives: 45 bases in frame from base 1. This clone registers as large (0.1 to 1%) within its sample. Its antigen remains unidentified. No qualities accompany the bases; no much larger clone lies one base away. TCRbeta CDR3 regions were immunosequenced from extracted DNA using the immunoSEQ Assay at Adaptive Biotechnologies. In the paper's pipeline: To measure the absolute abundance of each unique TCRbeta CDR3, the sequences were collapsed and filtered. Clonality, calculated using only productive in-frame rearrangements, was defined as 1 minus Pielou's evenness. Regional overlap was evaluated by tracking the top 100 nucleotide rearrangements across paired samples, and paired versus unrelated samples were compared using the Morisita index. The immunoSEQ Rearrangement Details tool was used to assess convergence of nucleotide rearrangements onto identical amino acid sequences. In TCRdb, the immuneACCESS table is reduced to in-frame sequences with V and J assigned. These tables do not hold every clone; where another copy was compared, an unresolved V gene accounts for under half, and the others remain unexplained. For V, J and clone size, that table is used; D and trimming come from the DNA. For this sample there are about 3,300 clones; around 50% appear just once. Clones ranked in the top ten supply 15% to 20% of the sample.

The receptor comes from a human donor with pancreatic ductal adenocarcinoma. Recombination connected TRBV19 to TRBJ2-7, with a weak D call of TRBD1 (6 bases match). Sequenced material: tumor tissue. The nucleotide sequence reads as follows: TGTGCCAGTAGTATAAATACAGGGTGGGGCTACGAGCAGTACTTC. Its protein is CASSINTGWGYEQYF.